The clone carrying this T cell receptor (beta chain) was found a few times. No antigen is known for it. These data originate in a study of blood T cells in healthy people across ages. Together with a sample-barcoded 5' primer, a J-beta primer mix was included in a second PCR lasting roughly 6 to 12 cycles. MiXCR, run by TCRdb on the 5' RACE reads, gives a single entry per CDR3 protein. The sample has 600,000 to 850,000 distinct CDR3 sequences; 20% to 25% are singletons. Whole-study findings and limits: Expanded clonotype shifts may have been confounded, as the donors had an unknown CMV status.

In addition, the sample was reused for a study of T cells of mothers and their children. That investigation notes: No T cell clones of persistent microchimeric origin were detected.

The receptor's source is a boy under 18 in good health. The source material was blood.

The CDR3 loop reads CASSQLRTGWTEAFF. The CDR3 coding sequence is TGCGCCAGCAGCCAACTAAGGACAGGATGGACTGAAGCTTTCTTT. The rearrangement links TRBV4-3 to TRBJ1-1; TRBD1 matches at 7 bases. The CDR3 is 15 amino acids. J gave up 5 bases and V 2 bases, and 8 bases lay outside the gene matches. CDR1 and CDR2 (germline): LGHNA, YSLEER.